This TCR beta chain is from a study of blood T cell repertoires in COVID-19 (dated by TCRdb to the early 2020s). Concerning the study at large: Samples covering the acute and convalescent phases of COVID-19 were provided by collaborators in the United States, Italy and Spain. The prospective study material was composed of cDNA or gDNA derived from T cells, B-cell-depleted T cells, or PBMCs. Subjects who had been exposed to COVID-19, were actively infected with it, or had recovered from it provided the deeply sampled blood TCRbeta repertoires that made up the dataset. A freely available public database, intended as a resource for researchers studying the immune response to SARS-CoV-2, is where the repertoires were released. The samples were drawn from the first 160 participants of the ongoing ImmuneRACE study and from under 1,500 subjects provided by 6 global collaborators. The sample metadata nearly always contained a de-identified subject ID, COVID-19 status, age in years and sex. Where available, HLA class I and class II types were obtained from metadata supplied by the sample provider rather than from assay-based typing.

Samples from volunteer blood donors who had recovered from COVID-19 were contributed by a second Seattle source. Collaborating institutions collected whole blood in K2EDTA tubes following their own protocols. For TCRbeta analysis, collaborators shipped samples as frozen whole blood, isolated PBMCs, or DNA extracted from either of those sample types. V sheds 7 bases and J sheds 6 bases, leaving 21 bases between their ends. The germline V gene sets CDR1 to MNHEY and CDR2 to SVGAGI. There are 15 amino acids in the CDR3, from cysteine to phenylalanine inclusive. Just the 45-base CDR3 DNA is kept, in frame starting at base 1. The immunoSEQ Assay, a bias-controlled multiplex PCR, was used to amplify TCRbeta CDR3 regions from genomic DNA. In the original analysis: Within the assay, amplification of reference gene primers was used to estimate how many nucleated cells each sample contained. Sequence reads were collapsed and filtered to measure the absolute abundance of every unique TCRbeta CDR3 rearrangement. Productive Simpson clonality was computed per sample as the square root of Simpson's diversity index over productive rearrangements. Sourced from immuneACCESS, this table was stored by TCRdb with only in-frame sequences that have V and J called. A share of the clones is absent; for the studies checked, an unresolved V gene accounts for under half, and the remainder has no known explanation. That table gives V, J and clone size, and the DNA gave D and trimming. The sample table shows over 200,000 clones, and roughly 86% are seen once. About 10% of the sample rests with the top ten.

In regard to this clone: The clone's antigen remains unknown. Base qualities are not recorded, but no much larger clone differs from it by a single base.

General study outcomes and caveats: Clinical and demographic metadata were provided uncurated, with the amount varying by source and participant.

The source material was peripheral blood. This sequence uses TRBV6-5 and TRBJ1-1; TRBD1 might be the D gene, on 6 matching bases. This receptor was obtained from a man aged 35-49 years who had recovered from COVID-19. The CDR3 region: CASKSRGGVIPEAFF. The DNA sequence is as follows: TGTGCCAGCAAATCAAGGGGGGGGGTAATCCCTGAAGCTTTCTTT.